Listed below are T cell receptor beta chains from one sample, sequenced in a study of CD8 T cells in ankylosing spondylitis. TCRdb analysed the 5' RACE reads with MiXCR anew, one entry per CDR3 protein. Of 200,000 or so distinct CDR3 sequences in the sample, under 15% were seen once. Sequenced sample: blood, either unsorted or a sorted T cell fraction (not recorded which). The source of these receptors is a female donor with ankylosing spondylitis or in good health (not recorded which). Each CDR3 is given with its conserved first and last residue. The D gene is left open where the match is weak. Clone size, where shown, is once, few, many, or a class for clones that have expanded.

j_call v_call d_call clone_size cdr3_aa cdr3_nt
TRBJ2-3 TRBV28 NA medium-sized CASSSTNTDTQYF TGTGCCAGCAGTTCAACCAACACAGATACGCAGTATTTT
TRBJ2-2 TRBV12-3/TRBV12-4 NA many CASSYSTGELFF TGTGCCAGCAGTTACTCAACCGGGGAGCTGTTTTTT
TRBJ1-5 TRBV27 NA few CASSFAAGIGNQPQHF TGTGCCAGCAGTTTTGCAGCTGGGATTGGCAATCAGCCCCAGCATTTT
TRBJ2-7 TRBV20-1 NA few CSARDKGRNYEQYF TGCAGTGCTAGAGATAAGGGTCGAAACTACGAGCAGTACTTC
TRBJ2-7 TRBV21-1 NA many CASSKQGAEQYF TGTGCCAGCAGCAAACAGGGTGCCGAGCAGTACTTC
TRBJ2-7 TRBV5-1 NA few CASRIGPLSTYEQYF TGCGCCAGCAGAATCGGGCCTCTGTCGACCTACGAGCAGTACTTC
TRBJ2-1 TRBV7-2 NA many CASSISYNEQFF TGTGCCAGCAGCATCTCCTACAATGAGCAGTTCTTC
TRBJ1-5 TRBV7-2 TRBD1 many CASSTGFADQPQHF TGTGCCAGTTCGACAGGGTTTGCGGATCAGCCCCAGCATTTT
TRBJ2-7 TRBV6-2/TRBV6-3 NA NA CASRGQLKLPPYEQYF TGTGCCAGCAGGGGCCAACTAAAACTACCGCCCTACGAGCAGTACTTC
TRBJ1-3 TRBV24-1 TRBD1 many CATSPGTAEGNTIYF TGTGCCACCAGTCCCGGGACAGCCGAGGGAAACACCATATATTTT
TRBJ1-1 TRBV12-3/TRBV12-4 TRBD1 many CASSSIPQGEAFF TGTGCCAGCAGTTCAATCCCACAGGGGGAAGCTTTCTTT
TRBJ1-6 TRBV20-1 TRBD1 NA CSARSGQEMNSYNSPLHF TGCAGTGCTAGATCGGGACAGGAGATGAACTCCTATAATTCACCCCTCCACTTT
TRBJ1-5 TRBV6-1 TRBD1 few CASSAYRGDNQPQHF TGTGCCAGCAGTGCCTACAGGGGGGATAATCAGCCCCAGCATTTT
TRBJ1-4 TRBV20-1 NA few CSAREDGFNEKLFF TGCAGTGCTAGAGAAGACGGGTTTAATGAAAAACTGTTTTTT
TRBJ1-5 TRBV11-3 NA NA CASSTISNQPQHF TGTGCCAGCAGCACCATTTCCAATCAGCCCCAGCATTTT
TRBJ1-1 TRBV7-2 NA many CASSLALNTEAFF TGTGCCAGCAGCCTAGCCCTGAACACTGAAGCTTTCTTT
TRBJ2-1 TRBV5-1 TRBD2 NA CASSGGLAGVKEQFF TGCGCCAGCAGCGGAGGACTAGCGGGAGTCAAAGAGCAGTTCTTC
TRBJ2-7 TRBV12-3/TRBV12-4 NA many CASSGGGTVSYEQYF TGTGCCAGCAGTGGTGGGGGGACAGTTTCCTACGAGCAGTACTTC
TRBJ1-5 TRBV7-9 NA few CASSLQDEPPQHF TGTGCCAGCAGCTTACAAGACGAGCCGCCCCAGCATTTT
TRBJ2-1 TRBV12-3/TRBV12-4 NA many CASSLGALSGTEQFF TGTGCCAGCAGTTTAGGAGCCTTGTCGGGGACTGAGCAGTTCTTC
TRBJ2-1 TRBV6-4 NA NA CASSESGEAAYNEQFF TGTGCCAGCAGTGAATCGGGGGAAGCGGCCTACAATGAGCAGTTCTTC
TRBJ1-5 TRBV20-1 NA many CSARATVHNQPQHF TGCAGTGCTAGAGCTACGGTTCACAATCAGCCCCAGCATTTT
TRBJ1-1 TRBV20-1 TRBD1 few CSASYQGAGAFF TGCAGTGCTAGTTACCAGGGGGCTGGAGCTTTCTTT
TRBJ1-1 TRBV20-1 TRBD1 many CSAGQDRGLVKNTEAFF TGCAGTGCTGGCCAAGACAGGGGGCTTGTTAAGAACACTGAAGCTTTCTTT
TRBJ2-5 TRBV29-1 NA NA CSVEVPDRSRSQYF TGCAGCGTTGAGGTCCCCGACCGTAGTAGGTCCCAGTACTTC
TRBJ2-7 TRBV7-2 NA many CASSLGLLEQYF TGTGCCAGCAGCCTAGGGCTGCTAGAGCAGTACTTC
TRBJ1-3 TRBV7-6 NA many CASSSSTNTIYF TGTGCCAGCAGCTCCTCAACGAACACCATATATTTT
TRBJ2-2 TRBV9 NA many CASSGLATASSIGELFF TGTGCCAGCAGCGGTCTCGCCACCGCGTCTTCTATCGGGGAGCTGTTTTTT
TRBJ2-2 TRBV29-1 NA few CSVGLGASAGELFF TGCAGCGTTGGTTTGGGGGCAAGTGCCGGGGAGCTGTTTTTT
TRBJ2-7 TRBV7-4 NA NA CASRPDVPRHTSYEQYF TGTGCCAGCAGACCAGATGTTCCGCGTCACACATCCTACGAGCAGTACTTC
TRBJ2-3 TRBV20-1 NA few CSAAQKWGFPAGTDTQYF TGCAGTGCTGCCCAAAAGTGGGGCTTCCCGGCAGGGACAGATACGCAGTATTTT
TRBJ1-1 TRBV7-8 NA many CASARGPHMNTEAFF TGTGCCAGCGCCCGAGGCCCTCACATGAACACTGAAGCTTTCTTT
TRBJ2-7 TRBV12-3/TRBV12-4 TRBD2 few CASSLTSERRLEQYF TGTGCCAGCAGTCTCACTAGCGAGAGGAGACTCGAGCAGTACTTC
TRBJ2-1 TRBV7-8 NA few CASSDPRRYNEQFF TGTGCCAGCAGCGATCCGCGGCGCTACAATGAGCAGTTCTTC
TRBJ2-7 TRBV20-1 NA many CSAKAPNRWESYEQYF TGCAGTGCTAAGGCCCCCAATCGATGGGAGTCCTACGAGCAGTACTTC
TRBJ2-1 TRBV29-1 NA many CSVVPGSSSYNEQFF TGCAGCGTTGTCCCCGGATCCAGCTCCTACAATGAGCAGTTCTTC
TRBJ2-3 TRBV7-2 TRBD2 many CASSLYLAGSSTDTQYF TGTGCCAGCAGCCTATACCTAGCGGGCTCCAGCACAGATACGCAGTATTTT
TRBJ1-5 TRBV14 NA few CASSQSGSNQPQHF TGTGCCAGCAGCCAGAGCGGTAGCAATCAGCCCCAGCATTTT
TRBJ2-2 TRBV11-2 TRBD2 NA CASSPASGRGTGELFF TGTGCCAGCAGCCCAGCTAGCGGGAGGGGTACCGGGGAGCTGTTTTTT
TRBJ2-5 TRBV4-3 NA many CASSQGVAETQYF TGCGCCAGCAGCCAAGGGGTAGCGGAGACCCAGTACTTC
TRBJ2-5 TRBV7-2 TRBD1 many CASSLDRSETQYF TGTGCCAGCAGCTTGGACAGGTCGGAGACCCAGTACTTC